This T cell receptor beta chain was documented in a study of identical twins. Overall study results and limits: Cord blood's abundant beta clonotypes had fewer insertions, unlike memory repertoires.

Unique molecular identifiers were present on the cDNA, and a universal primer site came from template switching. TCRdb re-analysed the 5' RACE reads in MiXCR, keeping a single row per CDR3 protein. Of around 1.7 million distinct CDR3 sequences listed, less than 40% are singletons. The CDR3 runs 16 residues. From germline, CDR1 is LNHDA and CDR2 SQIVND (reference sequence). Trimming pared 2 bases from V and 2 bases from J, leaving 13 bases between. Regarding this clonotype: What it binds is unknown.

The material sequenced was cord blood. The source of this sequence is a newborn girl in good health. The V call is TRBV19, the J call TRBJ1-5; D is undetermined. CDR3 nucleotides: TGTGCCAGTAGTATATCCCTGAAGCCAGGCAATCAGCCCCAGCATTTT. Its protein product is CASSISLKPGNQPQHF.